What follows are 25 T cell receptor beta chains derived from one specimen sequenced in a study of blood T cell repertoires in COVID-19. Here immunoSEQ multiplex PCR was the method, and the copy in TCRdb shows in-frame clones only, minus some. The sample lists about 250,000 clones; more than 65% were seen once. The specimen sequenced was peripheral blood. The receptors originated from a woman in her thirties or forties with active or convalescent COVID-19.

This clone was detected a few times. This chain links TRBV29-1 with TRBJ1-1; D is ambiguous. Germline-derived CDR1 and CDR2 are SQVTM and ANQGSEA. Trimming removed 6 bases at V and 3 bases at J, with 17 bases between. CDR3 length: 14 amino acids. This chain's CDR3 is CSVRLRLRDTEAFF. DNA for the CDR3: TGCAGCGTCAGACTACGACTAAGGGACACTGAAGCTTTCTTT.

V usage is TRBV7-8 and J usage is TRBJ1-3; 7 nucleotides line up with TRBD1. V lost 5 bases and J lost 6; bases outside the gene matches: 7. Germline loops: CDR1 SGHVS, CDR2 FQNEAQ. This CDR3 comprises 14 residues. The CDR3 sequence is CASSPRQGPNTIYF. The CDR3 coding sequence is TGTGCCAGCAGCCCCCGACAGGGCCCAAACACCATATATTTT.

This clone came up a few times. The chain's CDR3 is CASSIQERGEQYV. The DNA for the CDR3 is TGTGCCAGCAGTATCCAGGAACGGGGCGAGCAGTACGTC. The V call is TRBV6-6, the J call TRBJ2-7; TRBD2 is a possible D gene (5 bases). Germline V lookup: CDR1 MNHNY, CDR2 SVGAGI (reference sequence). The CDR3 extends over 13 amino acids. Trimming removed 5 bases at V and 6 bases at J, with 14 bases between.

This clone turned up a few times. The chain couples TRBV7-2 to TRBJ2-7; D is perhaps TRBD2 (5 bases). Deletions cut 1 base from V and 3 bases from J, with 10 bases between. The CDR3 has 14 amino acids. CDR1 and CDR2 (germline): SGHTA, FQGNSA. The CDR3 spells CASSLGRRIYEQYF. CDR3 sequence (DNA): TGTGCCAGCAGCTTAGGGCGGAGGATCTACGAGCAGTACTTC.

The chain carries TRBV5-1 and TRBJ2-1, with 7 bases identical to TRBD1. Trimming took 0 bases from V and 1 from J; bases not matched to a gene: 1. Germline V gene sequence: CDR1 SGHRS, CDR2 YFSETQ. The CDR3 length is 15 residues. The CDR3 is CASSLGQGSYNEQFF. The DNA for the CDR3 is TGCGCCAGCAGCTTGGGACAGGGATCCTACAATGAGCAGTTCTTC.

This sequence joins TRBV11-3 and TRBJ2-7, with D maybe TRBD2 (5 bases). Germline CDR1 SGHNT, CDR2 YENEEA. The CDR3 sequence is 16 residues long. The ends were cut back, 1 base at V and 5 bases at J, with 18 bases in the middle. CDR3 region: CASSLGPVAGSDEQYF. CDR3 nucleotides: TGTGCCAGCAGCTTAGGGCCGGTGGCGGGTTCCGACGAGCAGTACTTC. Using reference TRBV11-3 and TRBJ2-7 for the parts outside the CDR3, the full variable domain is EAGVVQSPRYKIIEKKQPVAFWCNPISGHNTLYWYLQNLGQGPELLIRYENEEAVDDSQLPKDRFSAERLKGVDSTLKIQPAELGDSAVYLCASSLGPVAGSDEQYFGPGTRLTVT.

This clone was observed a handful of times. The V and J genes are TRBV5-1 and TRBJ1-3, with TRBD1 matching over 9 bases. The J segment lost 5 bases and the V segment lost 4 bases, leaving 13 bases of the junction unmatched. Germline assignment: CDR1 SGHRS and CDR2 YFSETQ. The length of the CDR3 is 17 residues. CDR3 nucleotide sequence: TGCGCCAGCAGCCGAGGACAGGGGATAAATTCTCGAAACACCATATATTTT. Translated, it gives CASSRGQGINSRNTIYF.

This clone was recorded a few times. V gene TRBV5-1 combines with J gene TRBJ1-6; no definite D call. Trimming took 0 bases from V and 0 from J, leaving 10 bases between them. The CDR3 has 17 residues. Per the germline V gene, CDR1 is SGHRS and CDR2 is YFSETQ. The CDR3 DNA reads TGCGCCAGCAGCTTGGCAACTGCGAGCTCCTATAATTCACCCCTCCACTTT. Translating gives CASSLATASSYNSPLHF.

J is TRBJ1-1 and V is TRBV28; D is undetermined. The CDR3 totals 14 residues. CDR1 MDHEN and CDR2 SYDVKM come from the germline V gene. The V end lost 3 bases, the J end lost 3 bases, and 11 bases lay between the germline ends. The CDR3 loop is CASSFTVRDTEAFF. CDR3 bases: TGTGCCAGCAGTTTCACGGTAAGAGACACTGAAGCTTTCTTT.

The genes are TRBV18 and TRBJ1-6, with no clear D. CDR3 length: 15 residues. The germline CDR1 and CDR2 sequences are KGHSH and LQKENI. Trimming stripped 3 bases from V and 7 bases from J, with 13 bases between. The CDR3 reads CASSPADGANSPLHF. CDR3 bases: TGTGCCAGCTCACCCGCTGACGGAGCGAATTCACCCCTCCACTTT.

This chain connects TRBV2 to TRBJ1-2; D is unresolved. Germline V gene sequence: CDR1 SNHLY, CDR2 FYNNEI. The CDR3 has 12 residues. Trimming stripped 6 bases from V and 7 bases from J, with 12 bases between. The CDR3: CASSETAGGYTF. The CDR3 bases are TGTGCCAGCAGCGAGACCGCAGGTGGCTACACCTTC.

A few counts support this clone. V gene TRBV30 combines with J gene TRBJ2-2, with 9 bases fitting TRBD1. This CDR3 comprises 15 residues. V shed 0 bases and J 6 bases; nucleotides not matched to a gene: 5. Germline V CDR1 and CDR2: GTSNPN, SVGIG (reference sequence). CDR3 coding DNA: TGTGCCTGGAGTGTGACAGGGGGGATGGCCGGGGAGCTGTTTTTT. Amino acids: CAWSVTGGMAGELFF.

The chain joins TRBV5-4 to TRBJ1-5, with D uncertain. The CDR3 length is 14 residues. Germline values: CDR1 SGHNT, CDR2 YYREEE (reference sequence). Trimming stripped 0 bases from V and 5 bases from J, with 9 bases between. The CDR3 sequence: CASSLDGYDQPQHF. CDR3 nucleotides: TGTGCCAGCAGCTTGGACGGGTACGATCAGCCCCAGCATTTT.

The rearrangement links TRBV30 to TRBJ1-4; maybe TRBD1 (6 bases). Germline-derived CDR1 and CDR2 are GTSNPN and SVGIG (reference sequence). The CDR3 has 15 residues. The V gene lost 0 bases and the J gene lost 1 base, with 9 bases spanning the gap. The CDR3 loop is CAWSVQGGTNEKLFF. The DNA for the CDR3 is TGTGCCTGGAGTGTACAAGGGGGAACTAATGAAAAACTGTTTTTT.

This clone was picked up a small number of times. The chain joins TRBV30 to TRBJ1-1, with 9 bases identical to TRBD1. The trim removed 3 bases at V and 6 bases at J, leaving 14 bases unmatched. There are 16 residues in the CDR3. Germline V gives CDR1 GTSNPN, CDR2 SVGIG (reference sequence). CDR3 nucleotide sequence: TGTGCCTGGAGCACGGGGCCGGGACAGGGTAACTCTGAAGCTTTCTTT. It specifies CAWSTGPGQGNSEAFF.

CDR3 DNA: TGTGCCAGCACTCCGGGACAGGATATGTTTGGCTACACCTTC. Its protein is CASTPGQDMFGYTF. The chain uses TRBV5-5 and TRBJ1-2; 8 nucleotides line up with TRBD1. With 6 bases clipped from V and 7 bases from J, the junction kept 11 bases outside the gene matches. The CDR3 runs 14 residues. Germline CDR1 is SGHKS and CDR2 is YYEKEE (reference sequence). Full variable domain (missing parts from reference TRBV5-5 and TRBJ1-2): DAGVTQSPTHLIKTRGQQVTLRCSPISGHKSVSWYQQVLGQGPQFIFQYYEKEERGRGNFPDRFSARQFPNYSSELNVNALLLGDSALYLCASTPGQDMFGYTFGSGTRLTVV.

This rearrangement joins TRBV18 to TRBJ2-1, with 7 bases fitting TRBD1. The V and J ends lost 3 bases and 10 bases, in that order; junction bases with no gene match: 9. The germline CDR1 and CDR2 sequences are KGHSH and LQKENI. The CDR3 totals 14 residues. For the CDR3, the DNA is TGTGCCAGCTCACCCCCCCTTATGACAGGGGAGCAGTTCTTC. Translated, it gives CASSPPLMTGEQFF.

This clone was counted once. This chain joins TRBV11-1 and TRBJ2-1; D is perhaps TRBD2 (7 bases). The germline V gene has CDR1 SGHAT and CDR2 FQDESV (reference sequence). The CDR3 consists of 18 residues. V dropped 0 bases and J dropped 3 bases, with 18 bases sitting between them. CDR3 loop: CASSLAPPGGQGYNEQFF. CDR3 sequence (DNA): TGTGCCAGCAGCTTAGCGCCACCGGGGGGCCAAGGCTACAATGAGCAGTTCTTC.

The V and J genes are TRBV7-3 and TRBJ2-2; a possible D gene is TRBD1 (5 bases). Per the germline V gene, CDR1 is SGHTA and CDR2 is FQGTGA. V was clipped by 5 bases and J by 3 bases, with 10 bases between them. There are 14 residues in the CDR3. Written as DNA, the CDR3 is TGTGCCAGCAGCCCAGGGATGGACACCGGGGAGCTGTTTTTT. Its translation is CASSPGMDTGELFF.

The V call is TRBV19, the J call TRBJ2-3, with 7 bases aligning to TRBD2. Losses at the gene ends were 2 bases for V and 2 bases for J; bases not matched to a gene: 4. The CDR3 consists of 15 residues. In germline, CDR1 is LNHDA, CDR2 SQIVND (reference sequence). In DNA, the CDR3 is TGTGCCAGTAGTATAACCCTAGCGGCCACAGATACGCAGTATTTT. This codes for CASSITLAATDTQYF.

The chain carries TRBV5-1 and TRBJ1-6; D is undetermined. Trimming pared 7 bases from V and 1 base from J, leaving 9 bases between. The CDR3 contains 14 residues. Looked up from germline, CDR1 is SGHRS and CDR2 is YFSETQ. The CDR3 spells CASGEGSYNSPLHF. The DNA of the CDR3 is TGCGCCAGCGGGGAGGGTTCCTATAATTCACCCCTCCACTTT.

This clone was seen more than once but under ten times. This sequence joins TRBV20-1 and TRBJ1-6, with TRBD1 identical over 7 bases. The CDR3 covers 15 residues. The germline V gene has CDR1 DFQATT and CDR2 SNEGSKA (reference sequence). V was clipped by 3 bases and J by 6 bases; unmatched bases: 8. CDR3 nucleotides: TGCAGTGCTAGTCCACAACAGGGGCCTAATTCACCCCTCCACTTT. As protein: CSASPQQGPNSPLHF.

This chain uses TRBV19 with TRBJ2-1; 15 nucleotides agree with TRBD2. V trimming: 4 bases; J trimming: 0 bases; junction bases outside the gene matches: 7. From germline, CDR1 is LNHDA and CDR2 SQIVND (reference sequence). The length of the CDR3 is 19 residues. The CDR3 reads CASSRGTSGGPHSYNEQFF. The CDR3 coding sequence is TGTGCCAGTAGTAGGGGGACTAGCGGGGGGCCCCACTCCTACAATGAGCAGTTCTTC.

This clone has a handful of counts. The genes are TRBV6-1 and TRBJ2-7, with 7 positions matching TRBD1. In germline, CDR1 is MNHNS, CDR2 SASEGT. Trimming took 1 base from V and 8 from J; bases not matched to a gene: 11. The CDR3 extends over 15 amino acids. CDR3 nucleotide sequence: TGTGCCAGCAGTGAAGTTGGGACAGATGAAGATAAGCAGTACTTC. Translation: CASSEVGTDEDKQYF.

The table lists this clone with a few counts. Within the sample, other DNA sequences also encode this same CDR3. V is TRBV7-9 and J is TRBJ1-2, with D unresolved. The CDR3 spans 13 residues. Germline-derived CDR1 and CDR2 are SEHNR and FQNEAQ (reference sequence). The V end was cut by 1 base, the J end by 2 bases, with 5 bases between. The CDR3 coding sequence is TGTGCCAGCAGCTTAGGGCAGAACTATGGCTACACCTTC. It specifies CASSLGQNYGYTF.